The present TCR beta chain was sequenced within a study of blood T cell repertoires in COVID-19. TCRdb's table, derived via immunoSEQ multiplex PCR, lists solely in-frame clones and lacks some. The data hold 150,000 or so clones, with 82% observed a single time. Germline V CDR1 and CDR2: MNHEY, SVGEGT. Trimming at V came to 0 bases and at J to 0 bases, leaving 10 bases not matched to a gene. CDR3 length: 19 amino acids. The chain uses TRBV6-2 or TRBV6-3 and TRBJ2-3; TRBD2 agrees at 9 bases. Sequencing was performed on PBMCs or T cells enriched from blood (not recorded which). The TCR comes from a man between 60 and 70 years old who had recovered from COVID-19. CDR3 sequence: CASSYSLGSGGPSTDTQYF. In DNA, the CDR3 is TGTGCCAGCAGTTACTCGTTGGGTAGCGGGGGCCCTAGCACAGATACGCAGTATTTT.